The subject of this entry is one T cell receptor (beta chain). The record originates from a study of CD8 T cells in Susac syndrome. RNA in amounts of 0.5 to 1 ug was reverse transcribed with random hexamers. MiXCR, applied by TCRdb to the immunoSEQ multiplex PCR reads, yields one record per CDR3 protein. The sample has 200,000 to 300,000 distinct CDR3 sequences, 93% seen once; the top ten hold approximately 0.07%. The CDR3 contains 13 residues. In germline, CDR1 is DFQATT, CDR2 SNEGSKA (reference sequence). Deletions cut 4 bases from V and 2 bases from J, with 9 bases between. The rearrangement uses TRBV20-1 and TRBJ1-5; tentative D call: TRBD1 (5 bases). The specimen sequenced was CD4+ T cells from PBMCs. The clonotype was recovered from a human donor with multiple sclerosis. The CDR3 DNA follows: TGCAGTGCTAAGGGGCCGGGCAATCAGCCCCAGCATTTT. Translated: CSAKGPGNQPQHF.